The sequence of this T cell receptor (beta chain) was determined in a study of blood T cells in healthy people across ages. Germline trimming cut 5 bases from V and 6 bases from J; bases unmatched to any gene: 10. Germline CDR1 MDHEN, CDR2 SYDVKM. CDR3 length equals 15 residues. A second about 6 to 12 cycle PCR used barcoded and J-beta primers. Sequencing yielded, for each sample, at least 3 million paired-end reads carrying CDR3. Via MiXCR, TCRdb re-called the 5' RACE reads, giving one row per CDR3 protein. The sample lists about 400,000 distinct CDR3 sequences; roughly half were seen once. In terms of origin and age, donors were healthy Caucasian individuals from Russia aged 6 to 90. At least 5 micrograms of total RNA were extracted per sample.

This clonotype was sampled from a man aged 60 to 69 in good health. The sequencing sample was made of blood. The chain links TRBV28 to TRBJ2-1, with 7 positions matching TRBD1. CDR3 region: CASSEPGTVINEQFF. Here the CDR3 DNA reads TGTGCCAGCAGTGAGCCCGGGACAGTAATCAATGAGCAGTTCTTC.